The 22 T cell receptor beta chains presented below share a single source sample, sequenced in a study of control samples from healthy donors and cancer patients. The protocol was immunoSEQ multiplex PCR, while the TCRdb copy is restricted to in-frame clones and leaves out a portion. Of roughly 120,000 clones in the sample, about 95% were seen once. Input material: blood. These receptors all come from a man aged 30 to 45 in good health.

The V call is TRBV2, the J call TRBJ2-1; D tentatively reads TRBD1 or TRBD2 (5 bases each). The CDR3 is 12 residues long. Germline V gene sequence: CDR1 SNHLY, CDR2 FYNNEI. Trimming removed 7 bases from V and 9 bases from J, with 13 bases in between. CDR3 sequence reads: CASNQGAGEQFF. The CDR3 bases are TGTGCCAGCAATCAAGGGGCGGGTGAGCAGTTCTTC.

This clone has just one count. The CDR3 DNA sequence: TGTGCCAGCAGTTATTCCGGGACAGATAATTCACCCCTCCACTTT. This codes for CASSYSGTDNSPLHF. The chain couples TRBV6-5 to TRBJ1-6, with 7 bases lining up with TRBD1. Per germline, CDR1 MNHEY and CDR2 SVGAGI. V lost 3 bases to trimming and J lost 5 bases; unmatched junction nucleotides: 4. The CDR3 is 15 amino acids.

This sequence joins TRBV19 and TRBJ1-2; D not certain. V lost 4 bases, J lost 0 bases, and 9 bases lay in between. Germline loops: CDR1 LNHDA, CDR2 SQIVND (reference sequence). The CDR3 has 14 amino acids. The CDR3 sequence: CASSTRVANYGYTF. The CDR3 region has the DNA TGTGCCAGTAGTACCCGAGTTGCTAACTATGGCTACACCTTC.

The chain employs TRBV6-5 and TRBJ2-7; possibly TRBD2 for D (6 bases). CDR1 and CDR2 from the germline V gene are MNHEY and SVGAGI. The V gene lost 10 bases and the J gene lost 3 bases, with 16 bases spanning the gap. This CDR3 comprises 13 residues. The chain's CDR3 is CATGGDLDYEQYF. The CDR3 DNA sequence: TGTGCCACGGGCGGGGACTTAGACTACGAGCAGTACTTC.

The V gene is TRBV30, the J gene TRBJ2-1; D uncertain. V lost 5 bases and J lost 2, with 10 bases in between. Looked up from germline, CDR1 is GTSNPN and CDR2 is SVGIG (reference sequence). The CDR3 has 13 amino acids. CDR3 protein: CAWGRATYNEQFF. CDR3 bases: TGTGCCTGGGGCCGGGCAACCTACAATGAGCAGTTCTTC.

J is TRBJ1-6 and V is TRBV25-1, with 7 nucleotides matching TRBD1. The J segment lost 10 bases and the V segment lost 6 bases, leaving 6 bases of the junction unmatched. The CDR3 length is 13 residues. Germline CDR1 MGHDK, CDR2 SYGVNS. CDR3 coding DNA: TGTGCCAGCAGCTCCACAGGGGACTCACCCCTCCACTTT. This encodes CASSSTGDSPLHF.

This clone is a singleton in its sample. The chain uses TRBV9 and TRBJ2-1; 9 bases fit TRBD2. Trimming cost V 3 bases and J 6 bases; bases outside gene matches: 7. Germline CDR1 is SGDLS and CDR2 is YYNGEE. The CDR3 is 15 residues long. CDR3 coding DNA: TGTGCCAGCAGCGCCATAGCGGGGGAGCGCAATGAGCAGTTCTTC. This encodes CASSAIAGERNEQFF.

V is TRBV9 and J is TRBJ2-5; TRBD1 might be the D (6 bases). The CDR3 has 16 residues. V was trimmed by 3 bases and J by 0 bases, leaving 15 bases between them. Germline V CDR1 and CDR2: SGDLS, YYNGEE. CDR3 in amino acids: CASSENRDGYQETQYF. The CDR3 DNA is TGTGCCAGCAGCGAGAACAGGGACGGATACCAAGAGACCCAGTACTTC.

The CDR3 bases are TGTGCCAGCAGTAAACAGGGTGGGGGATGGCAGCCCCAGCATTTT. Translation gives CASSKQGGGWQPQHF. The rearrangement joins TRBV6-5 to TRBJ1-5, with D perhaps TRBD1 (6 bases). Trimming removed 5 bases at V and 7 bases at J, with 18 bases between. From germline, CDR1 is MNHEY and CDR2 SVGAGI. The CDR3 loop spans 15 amino acids.

The chain combines TRBV5-1 with TRBJ1-2; unclear D gene. V lost 0 bases and J 7 bases, leaving 7 bases between the germline ends. The CDR3 is 12 residues long. Germline V gene data show CDR1 as SGHRS and CDR2 as YFSETQ. The CDR3 region is CASSLDLSGYTF. The CDR3 DNA reads as TGCGCCAGCAGCTTGGACCTCAGTGGCTACACCTTC.

The genes are TRBV18 and TRBJ2-7; D might be TRBD2 (7 bases). CDR3 length: 13 residues. Per the germline V gene, CDR1 is KGHSH and CDR2 is LQKENI. The V end lost 2 bases, the J end lost 6 bases, and 11 bases lay between the germline ends. The CDR3 loop reads CASSPREGGEQYF. The DNA for the CDR3 is TGTGCCAGCTCACCAAGGGAGGGGGGCGAGCAGTACTTC.

The chain joins TRBV18 to TRBJ1-4; 8 positions match TRBD1. V was pared by 3 bases and J by 4 bases, with 1 base of the junction left unmatched. CDR1 is KGHSH, CDR2 LQKENI, per germline. The CDR3 totals 14 residues. As DNA, the CDR3 is TGTGCCAGCTCACCGACAGGGGATAATGAAAAACTGTTTTTT. Its translation is CASSPTGDNEKLFF.

The gene calls are TRBV2 and TRBJ2-4, with D perhaps matching TRBD1 or TRBD2 (5 bases each). The CDR3 is 14 residues long. From germline, CDR1 is SNHLY and CDR2 FYNNEI. Trimming left V 6 bases short and J 5 bases short, with 14 bases between. DNA of the CDR3: TGTGCCAGCAGCCTGCAGGGACGGCAAAACATTCAGTACTTC. Translation: CASSLQGRQNIQYF.

This chain uses TRBV3-1 (or the pseudogene TRBV3-2) with TRBJ2-3; 9 bases line up with TRBD2. The CDR3 has 21 residues. The germline CDR1 and CDR2 sequences are LGHDT and YNNKEL (reference sequence). V trimming: 3 bases; J trimming: 2 bases; junction bases outside the gene matches: 21. The CDR3 sequence: CASSQGAKGFLAGMFTDTQYF. The CDR3 DNA sequence: TGTGCCAGCAGCCAGGGAGCTAAGGGATTTCTAGCGGGGATGTTCACAGATACGCAGTATTTT.

The chain is built from TRBV19 and TRBJ2-7; perhaps TRBD1 as D (6 bases). Germline V gives CDR1 LNHDA, CDR2 SQIVND (reference sequence). With 1 base removed from V and 1 base from J, the gap between germline ends came to 17 bases. This CDR3 is built from 17 residues. CDR3 region: CASSIGSGTPRSYEQYF. CDR3 nucleotide sequence: TGTGCCAGTAGTATAGGTTCCGGGACACCAAGGTCCTACGAGCAGTACTTC. Full variable domain (outside the CDR3, taken from reference TRBV19 and TRBJ2-7): DGGITQSPKYLFRKEGQNVTLSCEQNLNHDAMYWYRQDPGQGLRLIYYSQIVNDFQKGDIAEGYSVSREKKESFPLTVTSAQKNPTAFYLCASSIGSGTPRSYEQYFGPGTRLTVT.

This chain uses TRBV7-8 with TRBJ2-2; possibly TRBD1 for D (5 bases). Germline CDR1 and CDR2: SGHVS and FQNEAQ. V lost 5 bases to trimming and J lost 6 bases, with 31 bases between them. CDR3 size: 20 residues. The CDR3 sequence is CASSHQKESGKALKPGELFF. The CDR3 DNA follows: TGTGCCAGCAGCCACCAAAAGGAGTCAGGGAAGGCCCTTAAGCCCGGGGAGCTGTTTTTT.

This clone was seen a single time. The gene calls are TRBV9 and TRBJ1-2, with D maybe TRBD1 (5 bases). This CDR3 comprises 16 residues. Deletions cut 0 bases from V and 5 bases from J, with 17 bases between. Germline V gene sequence: CDR1 SGDLS, CDR2 YYNGEE. Here the CDR3 reads CASSVGGPSPGYGYTF. As DNA, the CDR3 is TGTGCCAGCAGCGTAGGGGGACCCTCCCCGGGGTATGGCTACACCTTC.

This clone was picked up a small number of times. J is TRBJ1-5 and V is TRBV2; maybe TRBD1 (6 bases). V dropped 7 bases and J dropped 0 bases, with 22 bases sitting between them. CDR3 length: 18 amino acids. Germline V gives CDR1 SNHLY, CDR2 FYNNEI. The CDR3 spells CASTIPRTDPYSNQPQHF. The CDR3 bases are TGTGCCAGCACTATTCCACGGACAGACCCTTATAGCAATCAGCCCCAGCATTTT.

The CDR3 sequence is CASSSGPHLFNQPQHF. In DNA, the CDR3 is TGTGCCAGTAGTTCGGGACCCCACCTTTTCAATCAGCCCCAGCATTTT. The chain couples TRBV19 to TRBJ1-5, with D maybe TRBD1 (5 bases). Looked up from germline, CDR1 is LNHDA and CDR2 is SQIVND (reference sequence). V lost 5 bases and J lost 3, with 17 bases in between. The CDR3 is 16 amino acids.

The chain couples TRBV4-3 to TRBJ2-7; 7 bases line up with TRBD2. Germline V CDR1 and CDR2: LGHNA, YSLEER. The V and J ends lost 1 base and 0 bases, in that order; junction bases with no gene match: 0. The CDR3 totals 14 residues. As DNA, the CDR3 is TGCGCCAGCAGCCAAGGGGGGGGCTCCTACGAGCAGTACTTC. Residues: CASSQGGGSYEQYF.

The CDR3 sequence is CAISERAGGNTEAFF. CDR3 sequence (DNA): TGTGCCATCAGTGAGAGGGCAGGGGGGAACACTGAAGCTTTCTTT. The rearrangement links TRBV10-3 to TRBJ1-1; 7 bases match TRBD1. Trimming cost V 2 bases and J 1 base; bases outside gene matches: 4. The CDR3 spans 15 residues. The V gene's germline CDR1 is ENHRY and CDR2 SYGVKD.

A single count supports this clone. The rearrangement uses TRBV12-3 or TRBV12-4 and TRBJ2-7; D uncertain. The CDR3 runs 13 residues. V was cut by 2 bases and J by 5 bases, with 10 bases left in between. As DNA, the CDR3 is TGTGCCAGCAGTTTAATTACTCCCCACGAGCAGTACTTC. Its translation is CASSLITPHEQYF.